This TCR beta chain was sequenced for a study of breast tumors, draining lymph nodes, adjacent tissues. Overall study results and limits: Tumors had less TCR diversity than lymph nodes, more than nontumor tissue.

The lymph nodes were axillary draining lymph nodes from breast cancer patients. TCRdb passed the multiplex PCR reads through MiXCR, listing each CDR3 protein once. The data show under 150,000 distinct CDR3 sequences, under 25% seen once. In its sample, this clonotype was seen many times. The antigen remains undetermined. From germline, CDR1 is MNHEY and CDR2 SVGAGI. CDR3 length: 16 amino acids. J lost 6 bases, V lost 5 bases, and 10 bases had no gene match. The sample was axillary lymph node tissue. The J gene is TRBJ2-1, the V gene TRBV6-5, with 10 bases that match TRBD2. This sequence was found in a female donor with breast cancer. Some clones in this sample may be carry-over from other donors' samples. CDR3 amino acids: CASSNLPGLASNEQFF. The CDR3, as DNA: TGTGCCAGCAGTAACCTGCCGGGACTAGCGTCCAATGAGCAGTTCTTC.